These 20 T cell receptor beta chains came from one sample sequenced in a study of blood T cell repertoires in COVID-19. Sequenced by immunoSEQ multiplex PCR; TCRdb stores in-frame clones only, minus some. The sample includes 190,000 or so clones, 80% to 90% seen only once; the top ten take 10% to 13%. Sequenced material: PBMCs or T cells enriched from blood (not recorded which). These receptor sequences come from a man aged 18 to 29 with acute COVID-19.

V and J are TRBV19 and TRBJ1-5, with D possibly TRBD1 on 5 matching bases. CDR1 and CDR2 from the germline V gene are LNHDA and SQIVND (reference sequence). CDR3 size: 13 residues. Deletions cut 3 bases from V and 7 bases from J, with 10 bases between. This chain's CDR3 is CASSIGQGQPQHF. As DNA, the CDR3 is TGTGCCAGTAGTATCGGTCAGGGCCAGCCCCAGCATTTT.

This chain links TRBV29-1 with TRBJ2-5; no definite D call. Per germline, CDR1 SQVTM and CDR2 ANQGSEA. The CDR3 runs 11 residues. Between the trimmed V and J ends, which lost 5 bases and 6 bases, there was a span of 10 bases. CDR3 nucleotides: TGCAGCGTTTGGGCAGAAAAGACCCAGTACTTC. It encodes CSVWAEKTQYF.

This chain links TRBV6-5 with TRBJ2-1, with 8 bases identical to TRBD2. Germline lookup yields CDR1 MNHEY and CDR2 SVGAGI. The length of the CDR3 is 15 residues. V shed 0 bases and J 5 bases; nucleotides not matched to a gene: 3. The CDR3 nucleotides are TGTGCCAGCAGTTACTCCGGGACTAGTCACAATGAGCAGTTCTTC. It specifies CASSYSGTSHNEQFF.

The rearrangement uses TRBV5-1 and TRBJ1-1, with a weak D call TRBD1 (6 bases). CDR1 is SGHRS and CDR2 is YFSETQ in the germline V gene. V was clipped by 3 bases and J by 0 bases, with 12 bases between them. The CDR3 is 15 amino acids. The CDR3: CASSWGTFVNTEAFF. The CDR3 DNA follows: TGCGCCAGCAGCTGGGGGACATTTGTGAACACTGAAGCTTTCTTT.

V is TRBV6-2 or TRBV6-3 and J is TRBJ2-5; TRBD1 might be the D (6 bases). Trimming took off 5 bases at V and 5 bases at J, with 18 bases between the two ends. Germline CDR1 is MNHEY and CDR2 is SVGEGT. This CDR3 has 15 amino acids. The CDR3 region has the DNA TGTGCCAGCAGTCCAGGGGACCTCATAGCGGAGACCCAGTACTTC. Encoded protein: CASSPGDLIAETQYF.

This chain connects TRBV19 to TRBJ2-7, with 13 bases lining up with TRBD2. Trimming removed 10 bases from V and 1 base from J; junction bases left unmatched: 10. The length of the CDR3 is 16 residues. Germline assignment: CDR1 LNHDA and CDR2 SQIVND (reference sequence). The CDR3 nucleotides are TGTGCCACCTCCGGACTAGCGGGAGAGTTTTCCTACGAGCAGTACTTC. Protein product: CATSGLAGEFSYEQYF.

The chain is built from TRBV7-3 and TRBJ2-1; a possible D gene is TRBD2 (5 bases). The germline gives CDR1 SGHTA, CDR2 FQGTGA. The CDR3 covers 16 residues. V was pared by 2 bases and J by 2 bases, with 13 bases between. For the CDR3, the DNA is TGTGCCAGCAGCTTATACGGGGAAACCACCTACAATGAGCAGTTCTTC. Translating it yields CASSLYGETTYNEQFF.

V usage is TRBV21-1 and J usage is TRBJ2-2; TRBD1 reflects the table's D call only, with no check against the DNA. TRBV21-1 is reported as a pseudogene. This CDR3 is 19 amino acids long. The CDR3: CASSRPGWGQIIDTGELFF. The CDR3 coding sequence is TGTGCCAGCAGCCGCCCAGGGTGGGGCCAGATAATTGACACCGGGGAGCTGTTTTTT.

Many counts were recorded for this clone. This sequence joins TRBV28 and TRBJ2-2; 8 nucleotides align to TRBD1. Germline loops: CDR1 MDHEN, CDR2 SYDVKM. V was pared by 6 bases and J by 6 bases, with 6 bases of the junction left unmatched. This CDR3 contains 14 residues. The CDR3: CASRRTGSPGELFF. The CDR3 DNA is TGTGCCAGCAGACGGACAGGGTCCCCCGGGGAGCTGTTTTTT.

The chain is built from TRBV10-3 and TRBJ2-3, with a tentative D call TRBD2 (6 bases). CDR3 length: 13 residues. Germline V gene sequence: CDR1 ENHRY, CDR2 SYGVKD. Trimming took off 11 bases at V and 0 bases at J, with 12 bases between the two ends. CDR3 loop: CAARDSSTDTQYF. The CDR3 DNA follows: TGTGCCGCCAGGGACTCCAGCACAGATACGCAGTATTTT.

The chain has TRBV6-5 and TRBJ2-7; D is perhaps TRBD2 (6 bases). Per germline, CDR1 MNHEY and CDR2 SVGAGI. The CDR3 is made up of 14 amino acids. Trimming shortened V by 2 bases and J by 0 bases, and 8 bases separated the two germline ends. The CDR3 loop is CASSYGGGSYEQYF. CDR3 in DNA: TGTGCCAGCAGTTACGGGGGAGGCTCCTACGAGCAGTACTTC.

The rearrangement links TRBV4-1 to TRBJ1-6, with D possibly TRBD1 on 6 matching bases. The germline gives CDR1 MGHRA, CDR2 YSYEKL. The CDR3 length is 16 residues. Trimming shortened V by 4 bases and J by 5 bases, and 15 bases separated the two germline ends. Written as DNA, the CDR3 is TGCGCCAGCAGCCCCGACCCCCCAGGGGATAATTCACCCCTCCACTTT. It is translated as CASSPDPPGDNSPLHF.

CDR3 nucleotide sequence: TGCGCCAGCAGCTTGGGGGGACTAGCGGTCACAGATACGCAGTATTTT. This codes for CASSLGGLAVTDTQYF. The chain employs TRBV5-1 and TRBJ2-3; 11 nucleotides line up with TRBD2. V was clipped by 0 bases and J by 2 bases; unmatched bases: 2. The CDR3 consists of 16 residues. Germline V lookup: CDR1 SGHRS, CDR2 YFSETQ. Filled out from reference TRBV5-1 and TRBJ2-3, the complete variable domain reads KAGVTQTPRYLIKTRGQQVTLSCSPISGHRSVSWYQQTPGQGLQFLFEYFSETQRNKGNFPGRFSGRQFSNSRSEMNVSTLELGDSALYLCASSLGGLAVTDTQYFGPGTRLTVL.

J is TRBJ1-2 and V is TRBV6-2 or TRBV6-3; possibly TRBD1 for D (5 bases). The CDR3 covers 14 residues. Germline V gene lookup returns CDR1 MNHEY and CDR2 SVGEGT. V was pared by 0 bases and J by 9 bases, with 14 bases between. The CDR3 nucleotides read TGTGCCAGCAGTTACTCTGCATCGGAGGGGAGCTACACCTTC. Its protein product is CASSYSASEGSYTF.

The V call is TRBV19, the J call TRBJ2-1; possible D gene TRBD2, 5 bases. In germline, CDR1 is LNHDA, CDR2 SQIVND (reference sequence). The length of the CDR3 is 15 residues. The ends were cut back, 0 bases at V and 7 bases at J, with 13 bases in the middle. CDR3 sequence reads: CASSIDLGESNEQFF. In nucleotides, the CDR3 is TGTGCCAGTAGTATAGATCTCGGGGAAAGTAATGAGCAGTTCTTC. Looking up the rest from reference TRBV19 and TRBJ2-1 gives the full variable domain: DGGITQSPKYLFRKEGQNVTLSCEQNLNHDAMYWYRQDPGQGLRLIYYSQIVNDFQKGDIAEGYSVSREKKESFPLTVTSAQKNPTAFYLCASSIDLGESNEQFFGPGTRLTVL.

The chain carries TRBV18 and TRBJ2-7; 7 bases align to TRBD1. The CDR3 loop spans 16 amino acids. Trimming removed 3 bases from V and 3 bases from J; junction bases left unmatched: 11. CDR1 KGHSH and CDR2 LQKENI come from the germline V gene. The CDR3 sequence is CASSPQTGPPDYEQYF. CDR3 coding DNA: TGTGCCAGCTCACCCCAGACAGGGCCGCCCGACTACGAGCAGTACTTC.

The rearrangement joins TRBV28 to TRBJ1-5; the D is unclear. The V and J ends lost 10 bases and 5 bases respectively, with 15 bases between them. The length of the CDR3 is 13 residues. Germline V gives CDR1 MDHEN, CDR2 SYDVKM. CDR3 in DNA: TGTGCCACTATTCCGGGGAGGCATCAGCCCCAGCATTTT. This translates into CATIPGRHQPQHF.

The chain joins TRBV28 to TRBJ2-1, with D possibly matching TRBD2 (6 bases). CDR1 and CDR2 (germline): MDHEN, SYDVKM. This CDR3 comprises 14 residues. Trimming cost V 2 bases and J 10 bases, with 15 bases left between them. The CDR3 reads CASSLPGSGEEQFF. CDR3 bases: TGTGCCAGCAGTTTACCCGGGAGTGGAGAGGAGCAGTTCTTC. Combining the CDR3 with reference TRBV28 and TRBJ2-1 gives the whole variable domain DVKVTQSSRYLVKRTGEKVFLECVQDMDHENMFWYRQDPGLGLRLIYFSYDVKMKEKGDIPEGYSVSREKKERFSLILESASTNQTSMYLCASSLPGSGEEQFFGPGTRLTVL.

J is TRBJ1-1 and V is TRBV28; possible D gene TRBD1, 6 bases. The CDR3 covers 14 residues. V was cut by 6 bases and J by 1 base, with 12 bases left in between. The germline gives CDR1 MDHEN, CDR2 SYDVKM. The CDR3 DNA follows: TGTGCCAGCAGGGATATACAGGGGAACACTGAAGCTTTCTTT. Translating it yields CASRDIQGNTEAFF.

The chain joins TRBV27 to TRBJ1-1, with 8 bases lining up with TRBD1. V was pared by 6 bases and J by 1 base, with 1 base of the junction left unmatched. CDR1 is MNHEY and CDR2 is SMNVEV in the germline V gene (reference sequence). This CDR3 has 13 residues. The CDR3 DNA reads as TGTGCCAGCAGGGACAGGGCGAACACTGAAGCTTTCTTT. Translated: CASRDRANTEAFF.